This record looks at one TCR delta chain sequence and its context. What antigen it recognizes has not been identified. A read error is likely here: a far larger clone is one base away. This specimen includes other DNA sequences encoding the same CDR3. From the cysteine through the phenylalanine, the CDR3 covers 15 amino acids. Only the CDR3 part of the read is kept: 45 bases, read in frame from the first base. CDR1 and CDR2 (GEAIGNYY, EKD) derive from the germline V gene. The data belong to a study of gamma delta lymphoproliferative disorders and STAT genes (dated by TCRdb to 2016 to 2018). Regarding the study in general: Gamma-chain libraries were prepared from at least 50 ng of genomic DNA using the LymphoTrack Dx TCRG Assay. Delta-chain libraries followed the EuroClonality-NGS working group standard operating procedure, because no corresponding Invivoscribe delta assay was available. The study profiled TCR gamma and delta CDR3 repertoires by deep sequencing in Tgammadelta lymphoproliferative disease patients and healthy controls, within a larger immunophenotypic and STAT-mutation study. To confirm results, a couple of gamma-chain samples and every delta-chain sample were sequenced twice.

In both library methods, multiplex PCR was carried out with primers targeting conserved V and J regions of the TCR genes. The amplicons were purified, pooled and then sequenced on an Illumina MiSeq platform. As for the original processing: V(D)J alignment, clonotype assembly and translation were done with MiXCR, while functionality assessment and CDR3 repertoire analyses were done with VDJtools. The IMGT definition of CDR3 was applied, and only productive sequences using functional genes were analyzed, with ORF genes and pseudogenes left out. A custom Python script searched for identical amino acid CDR3s of major clonotypes (frequency >=5%) across all patients and controls. To compare clonotype frequencies between patients and controls, a one-sided non-parametric Wilcoxon test was applied. TCRdb called clones afresh from the public reads with CATT; identical DNA rows were later merged. It is TCRdb's table, rather than the study itself, that gives the V and J calls and clone size. The sample includes approximately 4,000 delta-chain clones, with approximately 1% observed a single time. Clones ranked in the top ten supply around 23% of the sample.

For TCR sequencing, genomic DNA was taken from peripheral blood mononuclear cells isolated from both patients and controls. The control group consisted of about 23 healthy adult blood donors (median age roughly 60 years; approximately 12 males and around eleven females) who were matched to the patients for age and sex. Overall study outcomes, separate from this receptor: Control T cells likely spanned varied maturation stages, while leukemic cells were skewed toward terminal effectors, potentially limiting patient-control comparisons. When whole repertoires were clustered, patient gamma repertoires were grouped separately from healthy controls, whereas no separation between groups was observed for delta repertoires. The authors pointed out that NGS specificity may be lower at low frequencies, so whether leukemic clones are public or private needs to be confirmed. Nearly all major gamma and delta clonotypes of patients were found to be public, being shared with at least one healthy donor, and only a couple of gamma clonotypes were found to be private to disease.

This clonotype originated in a human donor in good health. Sequenced input: blood. The rearrangement combines TRDV2 with TRDJ1; 8 bases in between match TRDD3. The DNA is as follows: TGTGCCTGTGACCAATTGGGGATACTCACCGATAAGCTCATCTTT. The encoded protein is CACDQLGILTDKLIF.